A single sample is the source of the 30 T cell receptor beta chains below, sequenced in a study of T cell changes during pregnancy in multiple sclerosis (dated 2019 in TCRdb). Library method: the immunoSEQ multiplex PCR assay. TCRdb provides this immuneACCESS table in a form limited to in-frame rearrangements. Some clones are lacking; in checked studies, under half of them reflect an unresolved V gene, and why the rest are absent is not known. For this sample the table gives 20,000 to 25,000 clones, of which less than 90% were detected only once. The ten largest clones represent approximately 7.7% of the sample. This material consisted of CD8+ T cells from peripheral blood mononuclear cells, taken after pregnancy. The receptors were gathered from a female donor with multiple sclerosis, enrolled in a pregnancy study.

J is TRBJ2-7 and V is TRBV9; TRBD1 matches at 10 bases. V dropped 4 bases and J dropped 5; count of bases not matched to a gene: 6. From germline, CDR1 is SGDLS and CDR2 YYNGEE. CDR3 length equals 14 residues. CDR3 sequence: CASSHWDRGNEQYF. The DNA of the CDR3 is TGTGCCAGCAGCCACTGGGACAGGGGCAACGAGCAGTACTTC. Full variable domain (remainder filled in from reference TRBV9 and TRBJ2-7): DSGVTQTPKHLITATGQRVTLRCSPRSGDLSVYWYQQSLDQGLQFLIQYYNGEERAKGNILERFSAQQFPDLHSELNLSSLELGDSALYFCASSHWDRGNEQYFGPGTRLTVT.

This clone occurred a few times. This chain links TRBV5-6 with TRBJ1-2, with TRBD1 identical over 8 bases. From germline, CDR1 is SGHDT and CDR2 YYEEEE. The CDR3 totals 16 residues. The J segment lost 8 bases and the V segment lost 0 bases, leaving 12 bases of the junction unmatched. The CDR3 is CASSLETLDRVRGYTF. The CDR3 DNA sequence: TGTGCCAGCAGCTTGGAGACTTTGGACAGGGTTAGGGGCTACACCTTC. Full variable domain (remainder filled in from reference TRBV5-6 and TRBJ1-2): DAGVTQSPTHLIKTRGQQVTLRCSPKSGHDTVSWYQQALGQGPQFIFQYYEEEERQRGNFPDRFSGHQFPNYSSELNVNALLLGDSALYLCASSLETLDRVRGYTFGSGTRLTVV.

The V call is TRBV27, the J call TRBJ2-7, with TRBD2 matching over 9 bases. The CDR3 totals 14 residues. V was pared by 6 bases and J by 3 bases, with 6 bases of the junction left unmatched. Per the germline V gene, CDR1 is MNHEY and CDR2 is SMNVEV (reference sequence). CDR3 nucleotide sequence: TGTGCCAGCAGCACTAGCGGGTCCCACTACGAGCAGTACTTC. Amino acids: CASSTSGSHYEQYF.

The rearrangement links TRBV7-2 to TRBJ2-3; tentatively, D is TRBD2 (5 bases). The CDR3 length is 14 residues. The germline V gene encodes CDR1 SGHTA and CDR2 FQGNSA. The germline V and J ends were trimmed by 1 base and 6 bases, with 11 bases remaining between them. The CDR3 bases are TGTGCCAGCAGCTTAGTCGGGGTTGGGGATACGCAGTATTTT. It specifies CASSLVGVGDTQYF.

The V gene is TRBV7-2, the J gene TRBJ2-1; 9 bases line up with TRBD2. The J segment lost 8 bases and the V segment lost 2 bases, leaving 16 bases of the junction unmatched. Germline CDR1 and CDR2: SGHTA and FQGNSA. The CDR3 is 18 residues long. DNA of the CDR3: TGTGCCAGCAGCTTATTTCTCCGATGGCTAGCGGGAACCGATGAGCAGTTCTTC. Amino acid sequence: CASSLFLRWLAGTDEQFF.

This clone occurred once. This chain links TRBV28 with TRBJ1-1, with 7 bases that match TRBD1. V was clipped by 0 bases and J by 5 bases; unmatched bases: 6. The CDR3 has 15 amino acids. Germline loops: CDR1 MDHEN, CDR2 SYDVKM. CDR3 in amino acids: CASSLCPTGCTEAFF. CDR3 nucleotides: TGTGCCAGCAGTTTATGCCCGACAGGGTGTACTGAAGCTTTCTTT.

The rearrangement uses TRBV6-4 and TRBJ2-2, with 9 bases matching TRBD2. Germline values: CDR1 MRHNA, CDR2 SNTAGT. The CDR3 runs to 18 residues. The V and J ends lost 0 bases and 2 bases, in that order; junction bases with no gene match: 7. CDR3 bases: TGTGCCAGCAGTGACTCGACTAGCGGCTCCCTCAACACCGGGGAGCTGTTTTTT. Its protein is CASSDSTSGSLNTGELFF.

The genes are TRBV5-3 and TRBJ1-5; D not resolved. TRBV5-3 is recorded as an ORF, its role being uncertain. Between the trimmed V and J ends, which lost 4 bases and 7 bases, there was a span of 6 bases. The CDR3 runs to 11 residues. The CDR3 region has the DNA TGTGCCAGAAGCAGGAGACAGCCCCAGCATTTT. Translation gives CARSRRQPQHF.

V is TRBV5-1 and J is TRBJ2-1; 11 nucleotides align to TRBD2. Germline loops: CDR1 SGHRS, CDR2 YFSETQ. With V trimmed by 0 bases and J by 8 bases, 10 bases remained unmatched. CDR3 size: 17 residues. The CDR3 is CASSLVLAGGLGDEQFF. The CDR3 DNA follows: TGCGCCAGCAGCTTGGTGTTAGCGGGAGGGCTGGGGGATGAGCAGTTCTTC.

V usage is TRBV7-9 and J usage is TRBJ2-6; D call uncertain. V shed 5 bases and J shed 2 bases, with 10 bases lying between them. Germline V gene lookup returns CDR1 SEHNR and CDR2 FQNEAQ (reference sequence). The CDR3 is 15 amino acids. CDR3 sequence: CASSPPRTGANVLTF. Here the CDR3 DNA reads TGTGCCAGCAGCCCCCCCCGTACTGGGGCCAACGTCCTGACTTTC.

This clone is deemed medium-sized. As DNA, the CDR3 is TGTGCCATCAGTGAGCAGGGTTATAATTCACCCCTCCACTTT. Protein: CAISEQGYNSPLHF. V gene TRBV10-3 combines with J gene TRBJ1-6; a weak D match, TRBD1 (5 bases). This CDR3 is 14 amino acids long. Germline-derived CDR1 and CDR2 are ENHRY and SYGVKD. Between the trimmed V and J ends, which lost 2 bases and 4 bases, there was a span of 6 bases.

CDR3 nucleotides: TGTGCCAGCAGCCAAGGTCCAGGGGAAGATCGGAACTATGGCTACACCTTC. Its translation: CASSQGPGEDRNYGYTF. The chain carries TRBV4-2 and TRBJ1-2; D might be TRBD1 (6 bases). The CDR3 sequence is 17 residues long. Germline V gene sequence: CDR1 LGHNA, CDR2 YNFKEQ. V was clipped by 1 base and J by 2 bases, with 17 bases between them.

The V gene is TRBV5-6, the J gene TRBJ2-1, with 11 bases lining up with TRBD2. The J segment lost 3 bases and the V segment lost 3 bases, leaving 8 bases of the junction unmatched. The CDR3 has 17 amino acids. Germline V CDR1 and CDR2: SGHDT, YYEEEE. CDR3 nucleotides: TGTGCCAGCAGCTGGATAGCGGGAGGGACGGGCTACAATGAGCAGTTCTTC. Its protein product is CASSWIAGGTGYNEQFF.

V is TRBV27 and J is TRBJ2-1; D not resolved. V gave up 1 base and J gave up 3 bases, with 4 bases separating them. Germline V lookup: CDR1 MNHEY, CDR2 SMNVEV (reference sequence). This CDR3 comprises 13 residues. The CDR3 loop reads CASSLFYYNEQFF. DNA for the CDR3: TGTGCCAGCAGTTTATTTTACTACAATGAGCAGTTCTTC.

V is TRBV4-1 and J is TRBJ2-2; 9 bases fit TRBD2. The germline V gene encodes CDR1 MGHRA and CDR2 YSYEKL. With V trimmed by 6 bases and J by 0 bases, 5 bases remained unmatched. The CDR3 has 16 residues. The CDR3 DNA reads TGCGCCAGCAGGATAAGACTAGCGGCGAACACCGGGGAGCTGTTTTTT. This encodes CASRIRLAANTGELFF.

The chain combines TRBV28 with TRBJ2-3; 7 nucleotides align to TRBD1. The trim removed 3 bases at V and 0 bases at J, leaving 6 bases unmatched. The CDR3 totals 16 residues. Germline CDR1 and CDR2: MDHEN and SYDVKM. The CDR3 coding sequence is TGTGCCAGCAGTTTGGACAGGTGGACTAGCACAGATACGCAGTATTTT. It is translated as CASSLDRWTSTDTQYF.

The CDR3, as DNA: TGTGCCAGCAGCTTAGCGCCGGGACAGGAGAGCACTGAAGCTTTCTTT. Translation gives CASSLAPGQESTEAFF. The chain couples TRBV7-2 to TRBJ1-1; 8 positions agree with TRBD1. Per germline, CDR1 SGHTA and CDR2 FQGNSA. Unmatched junction bases numbered 7, after V lost 0 bases and J lost 4 bases. The CDR3 runs 16 residues.

The chain has TRBV4-1 and TRBJ2-7; tentative D call: TRBD1 (5 bases). Per the germline V gene, CDR1 is MGHRA and CDR2 is YSYEKL. V lost 3 bases, J lost 6 bases, and 15 bases lay in between. CDR3 length equals 14 residues. CDR3 protein: CASSQRQSLGEQYF. The CDR3 DNA reads as TGCGCCAGCAGCCAGAGACAGAGCCTTGGCGAGCAGTACTTC.

The rearrangement links TRBV29-1 to TRBJ2-1, with 9 bases lining up with TRBD2. The CDR3 loop spans 16 amino acids. The J segment lost 7 bases and the V segment lost 4 bases, leaving 14 bases of the junction unmatched. Germline loops: CDR1 SQVTM, CDR2 ANQGSEA. The CDR3 DNA follows: TGCAGCGTTGCGGGGGAAACTAGCGGGTGGATGAATGAGCAGTTCTTC. Its protein is CSVAGETSGWMNEQFF.

This chain connects TRBV12-5 to TRBJ1-1, with D unresolved. The CDR3 has 14 amino acids. V gave up 2 bases and J gave up 4 bases, with 11 bases separating them. Per the germline V gene, CDR1 is LGHNT and CDR2 is FRNRAP. The CDR3 protein is CASGLLLGGTEAFF. The CDR3 nucleotides read TGTGCTAGTGGTTTGCTGTTAGGCGGCACTGAAGCTTTCTTT.

The V and J genes are TRBV5-6 and TRBJ2-3; possible D gene TRBD2, 5 bases. This CDR3 contains 15 residues. The V gene lost 0 bases and the J gene lost 0 bases, with 8 bases spanning the gap. CDR1 is SGHDT and CDR2 is YYEEEE in the germline V gene. The CDR3 protein is CASSLVRASTDTQYF. CDR3 nucleotide sequence: TGTGCCAGCAGCTTGGTGAGGGCTAGCACAGATACGCAGTATTTT. Full variable domain (rest looked up from reference TRBV5-6 and TRBJ2-3): DAGVTQSPTHLIKTRGQQVTLRCSPKSGHDTVSWYQQALGQGPQFIFQYYEEEERQRGNFPDRFSGHQFPNYSSELNVNALLLGDSALYLCASSLVRASTDTQYFGPGTRLTVL.

This rearrangement joins TRBV30 to TRBJ2-1; D unresolved. Trimming removed 1 base at V and 0 bases at J, with 7 bases between. The CDR3 is made up of 14 amino acids. The germline V gene encodes CDR1 GTSNPN and CDR2 SVGIG (reference sequence). The CDR3 reads CAWSESSSYNEQFF. In DNA, the CDR3 is TGTGCCTGGAGTGAGAGTAGCTCCTACAATGAGCAGTTCTTC.

This chain joins TRBV5-6 and TRBJ2-6, with 8 nucleotides matching TRBD1. The junction had 4 bases not matched to a gene; V was cut back by 4 bases and J by 4 bases. Germline V gene sequence: CDR1 SGHDT, CDR2 YYEEEE. The CDR3 is 15 residues long. CDR3 loop: CASSQTGAGANVLTF. The CDR3 region has the DNA TGTGCCAGCAGCCAGACAGGGGCCGGGGCCAACGTCCTGACTTTC.

CDR3 region: CASSQELAGGNDEQFF. The CDR3 nucleotides read TGTGCCAGCAGCCAAGAACTCGCGGGAGGGAACGATGAGCAGTTCTTC. The chain carries TRBV4-2 and TRBJ2-1, with 9 positions matching TRBD2. V was pared by 0 bases and J by 8 bases, with 8 bases of the junction left unmatched. The V gene's germline CDR1 is LGHNA and CDR2 YNFKEQ. The CDR3 is made up of 16 amino acids.

CDR3 sequence reads: CASRLRTSEGWEQYF. The CDR3 DNA is TGCGCCAGCAGGCTCCGAACTAGCGAGGGTTGGGAGCAGTACTTC. The rearrangement uses TRBV5-1 and TRBJ2-7; 7 bases align to TRBD2. Germline loops: CDR1 SGHRS, CDR2 YFSETQ. J lost 7 bases, V lost 5 bases, and 15 bases had no gene match. The CDR3 has 15 amino acids.

The gene calls are TRBV30 and TRBJ1-5, with a tentative D call TRBD1 (6 bases). This CDR3 comprises 16 residues. Trimming took 4 bases from V and 1 from J, leaving 17 bases between them. The V gene's germline CDR1 is GTSNPN and CDR2 SVGIG (reference sequence). CDR3 bases: TGTGCCTGGATGTGGGAACAGGGTGTCAGCAATCAGCCCCAGCATTTT. Translated, it gives CAWMWEQGVSNQPQHF.

The chain carries TRBV19 and TRBJ1-3; tentative D call: TRBD1 (5 bases). The CDR3 is 14 amino acids. V lost 7 bases to trimming and J lost 7 bases, with 17 bases between them. Germline V lookup: CDR1 LNHDA, CDR2 SQIVND (reference sequence). The CDR3 here is CASTTGGIGNTIYF. The CDR3 region has the DNA TGTGCCAGTACCACAGGCGGTATCGGGAACACCATATATTTT.

This clone was counted only a few times. This sequence joins TRBV30 and TRBJ1-4; D ambiguous. The CDR3 is 12 amino acids. Looked up from germline, CDR1 is GTSNPN and CDR2 is SVGIG (reference sequence). The ends were cut back, 0 bases at V and 8 bases at J, with 7 bases in the middle. As DNA, the CDR3 is TGTGCCTGGAGTGTACTTAGAGAAAAACTGTTTTTT. Residues: CAWSVLREKLFF.

The J gene is TRBJ2-2, the V gene TRBV6-5; 8 bases agree with TRBD1. With 4 bases clipped from V and 2 bases from J, the junction kept 3 bases outside the gene matches. Germline CDR1 is MNHEY and CDR2 is SVGAGI. The CDR3 contains 15 residues. The CDR3 bases are TGTGCCAGCAGTTGGGACAGGATAAACACCGGGGAGCTGTTTTTT. Translating gives CASSWDRINTGELFF.

J is TRBJ2-7 and V is TRBV19; possibly TRBD1 for D (6 bases). CDR3 length equals 14 residues. V was trimmed by 1 base and J by 5 bases, leaving 12 bases between them. Germline V gives CDR1 LNHDA, CDR2 SQIVND (reference sequence). DNA for the CDR3: TGTGCCAGTAGTATAGCAGGGGTAGAAGACGAGCAGTACTTC. It yields the protein CASSIAGVEDEQYF.